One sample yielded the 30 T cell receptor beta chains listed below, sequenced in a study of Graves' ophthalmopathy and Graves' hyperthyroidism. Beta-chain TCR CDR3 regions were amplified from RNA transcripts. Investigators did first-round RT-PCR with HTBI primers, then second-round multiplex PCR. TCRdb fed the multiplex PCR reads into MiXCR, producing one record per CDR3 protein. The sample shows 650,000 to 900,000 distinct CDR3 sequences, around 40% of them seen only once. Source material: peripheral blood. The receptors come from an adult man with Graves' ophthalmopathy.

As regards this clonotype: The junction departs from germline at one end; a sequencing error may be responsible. CDR3 residues: CASSLAGGNYGHTF. For the CDR3, the DNA is TGTGCCAGCAGCTTAGCGGGCGGAAACTATGGCCACACCTTC. The V gene is TRBV11-1, the J gene TRBJ1-2; no reliable D call. The CDR3 spans 14 residues. The germline V gene has CDR1 SGHAT and CDR2 FQDESV (reference sequence).

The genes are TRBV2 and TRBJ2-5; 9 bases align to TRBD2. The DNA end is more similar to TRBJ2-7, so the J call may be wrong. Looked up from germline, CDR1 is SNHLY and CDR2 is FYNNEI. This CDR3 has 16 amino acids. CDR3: CASSLGLAPLGNEQYF. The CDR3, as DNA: TGTGCCAGCAGCTTGGGACTAGCCCCCCTCGGCAACGAGCAGTACTTC.

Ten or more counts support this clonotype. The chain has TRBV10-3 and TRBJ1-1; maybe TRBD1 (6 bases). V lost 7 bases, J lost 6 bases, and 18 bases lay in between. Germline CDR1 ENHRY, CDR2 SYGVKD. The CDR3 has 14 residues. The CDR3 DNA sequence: TGTGCCATCAAGGGGGGGGCGGATACTTCTGAAGCTTTCTTT. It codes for CAIKGGADTSEAFF.

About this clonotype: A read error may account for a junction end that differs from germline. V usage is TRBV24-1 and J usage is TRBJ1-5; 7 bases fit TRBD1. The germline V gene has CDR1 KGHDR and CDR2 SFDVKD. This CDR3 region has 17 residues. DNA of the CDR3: TGTGCCAGCAGTGCCTTAGACAGGGTAAAAAGCAATCAGCCCCAGCATTTT. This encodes CASSALDRVKSNQPQHF.

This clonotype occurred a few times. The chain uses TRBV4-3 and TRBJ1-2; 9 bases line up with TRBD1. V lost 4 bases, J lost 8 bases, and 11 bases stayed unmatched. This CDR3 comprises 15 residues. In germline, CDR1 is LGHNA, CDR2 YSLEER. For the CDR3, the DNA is TGCGCCAGCAGCCGGGCCGGGACAGGGAGGAAAGGCTACACCTTC. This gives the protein CASSRAGTGRKGYTF.

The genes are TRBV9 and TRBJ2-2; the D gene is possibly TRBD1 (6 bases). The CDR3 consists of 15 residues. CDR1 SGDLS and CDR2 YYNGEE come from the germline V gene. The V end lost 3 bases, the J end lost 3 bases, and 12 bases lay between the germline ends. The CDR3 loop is CASSGWTDYTGELFF. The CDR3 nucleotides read TGTGCCAGCAGCGGATGGACAGACTACACCGGGGAGCTGTTTTTT.

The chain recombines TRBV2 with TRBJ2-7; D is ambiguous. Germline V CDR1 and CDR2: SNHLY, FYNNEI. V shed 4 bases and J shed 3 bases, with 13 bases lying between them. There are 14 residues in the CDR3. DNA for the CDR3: TGTGCCAGCAGTGCCCCCGGGCGGTTCTACGAGCAGTACTTC. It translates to CASSAPGRFYEQYF.

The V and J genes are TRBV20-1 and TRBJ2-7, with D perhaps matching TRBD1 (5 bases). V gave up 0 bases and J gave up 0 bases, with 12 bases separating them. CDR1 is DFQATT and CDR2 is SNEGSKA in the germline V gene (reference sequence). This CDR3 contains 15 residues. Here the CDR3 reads CSARDFGDSSYEQYF. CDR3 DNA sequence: TGCAGTGCTAGAGATTTCGGTGACAGCTCCTACGAGCAGTACTTC.

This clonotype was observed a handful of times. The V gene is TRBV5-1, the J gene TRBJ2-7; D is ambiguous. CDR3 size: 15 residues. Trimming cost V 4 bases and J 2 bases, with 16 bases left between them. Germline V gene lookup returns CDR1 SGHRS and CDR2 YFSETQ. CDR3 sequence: CASSNVGEVTYEQYF. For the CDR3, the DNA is TGCGCCAGCAGCAACGTCGGAGAAGTCACCTACGAGCAGTACTTC.

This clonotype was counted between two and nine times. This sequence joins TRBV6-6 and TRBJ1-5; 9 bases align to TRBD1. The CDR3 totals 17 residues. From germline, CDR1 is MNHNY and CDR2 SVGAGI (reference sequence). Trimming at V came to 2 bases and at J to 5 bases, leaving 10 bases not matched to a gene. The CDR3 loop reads CASSYRQGGSSDQPQHF. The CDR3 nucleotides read TGTGCCAGCAGTTACCGACAGGGGGGGAGTTCAGATCAGCCCCAGCATTTT.

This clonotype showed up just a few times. CDR3 region: CASSPGGLANEKLFF. The CDR3 nucleotides read TGTGCCAGCAGCCCGGGGGGATTAGCTAATGAAAAACTGTTTTTT. The chain links TRBV5-4 to TRBJ1-4; D perhaps matches TRBD1 (5 bases). Trimming removed 4 bases at V and 3 bases at J, with 13 bases between. Germline values: CDR1 SGHNT, CDR2 YYREEE (reference sequence). This CDR3 spans 15 amino acids.

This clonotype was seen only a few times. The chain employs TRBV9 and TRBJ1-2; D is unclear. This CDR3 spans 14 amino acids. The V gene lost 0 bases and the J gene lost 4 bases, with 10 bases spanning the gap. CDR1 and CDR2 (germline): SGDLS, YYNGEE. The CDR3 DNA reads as TGTGCCAGCAGCGTAGCTCAAGGAAGCTATGGCTACACCTTC. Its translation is CASSVAQGSYGYTF.

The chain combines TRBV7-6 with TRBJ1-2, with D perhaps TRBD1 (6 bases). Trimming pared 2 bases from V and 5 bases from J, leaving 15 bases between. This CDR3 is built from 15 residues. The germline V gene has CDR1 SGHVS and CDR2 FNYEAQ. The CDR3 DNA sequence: TGTGCCAGCAGCTTATTCAAAGGGGGGGGGTATGGCTACACCTTC. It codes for CASSLFKGGGYGYTF.

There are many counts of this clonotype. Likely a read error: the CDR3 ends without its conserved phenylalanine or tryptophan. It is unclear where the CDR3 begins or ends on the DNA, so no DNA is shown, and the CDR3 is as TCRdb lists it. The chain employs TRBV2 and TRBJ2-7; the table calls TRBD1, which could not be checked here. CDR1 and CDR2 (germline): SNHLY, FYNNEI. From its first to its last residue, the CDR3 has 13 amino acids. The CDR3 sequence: CASNTQGQGAPLN.

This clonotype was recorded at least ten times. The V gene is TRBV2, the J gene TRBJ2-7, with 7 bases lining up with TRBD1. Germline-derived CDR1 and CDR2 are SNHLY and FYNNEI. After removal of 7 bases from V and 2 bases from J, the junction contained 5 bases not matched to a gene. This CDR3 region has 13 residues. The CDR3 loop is CASNDRAAYEQYF. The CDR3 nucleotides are TGTGCCAGCAATGACAGGGCTGCCTACGAGCAGTACTTC.

This CDR3 is CATSRVDRVEQPQHF. CDR3 coding DNA: TGTGCCACCAGCAGAGTTGACAGGGTCGAACAGCCCCAGCATTTT. The chain employs TRBV15 and TRBJ1-5; 7 bases line up with TRBD1. Germline lookup yields CDR1 LNHNV and CDR2 YYDKDF (reference sequence). With V trimmed by 1 base and J by 7 bases, 7 bases remained unmatched. This CDR3 comprises 15 residues.

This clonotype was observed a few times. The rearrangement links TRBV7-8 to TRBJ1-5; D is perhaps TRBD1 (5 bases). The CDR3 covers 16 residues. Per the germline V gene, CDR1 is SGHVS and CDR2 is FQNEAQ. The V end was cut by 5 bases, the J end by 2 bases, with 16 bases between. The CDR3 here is CASSPWGGGRNQPQHF. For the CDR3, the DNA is TGTGCCAGCAGCCCCTGGGGGGGGGGACGCAATCAGCCCCAGCATTTT. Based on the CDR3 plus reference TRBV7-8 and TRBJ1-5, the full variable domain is GAGVSQSPRYKVAKRGQDVALRCDPISGHVSLFWYQQALGQGPEFLTYFQNEAQLDKSGLPSDRFFAERPEGSVSTLKIQRTQQEDSAVYLCASSPWGGGRNQPQHFGDGTRLSIL.

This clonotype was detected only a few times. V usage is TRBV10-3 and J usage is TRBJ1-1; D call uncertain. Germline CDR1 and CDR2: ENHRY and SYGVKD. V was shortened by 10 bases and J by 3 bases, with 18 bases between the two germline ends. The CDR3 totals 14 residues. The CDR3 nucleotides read TGTGCCAGCACGAGGACGTCGCTTCACACTGAAGCTTTCTTT. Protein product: CASTRTSLHTEAFF.

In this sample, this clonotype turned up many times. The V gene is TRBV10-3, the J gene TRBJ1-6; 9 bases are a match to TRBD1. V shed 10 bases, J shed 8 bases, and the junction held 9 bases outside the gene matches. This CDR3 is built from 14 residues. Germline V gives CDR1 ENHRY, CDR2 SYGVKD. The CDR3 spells CATARTGEDSPLHF. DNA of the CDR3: TGTGCCACGGCCCGGACAGGGGAGGATTCACCCCTCCACTTT.

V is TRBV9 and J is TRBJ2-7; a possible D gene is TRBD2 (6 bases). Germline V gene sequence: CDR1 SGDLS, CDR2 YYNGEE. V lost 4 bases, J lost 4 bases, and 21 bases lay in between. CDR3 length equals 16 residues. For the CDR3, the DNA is TGTGCCAGCAGCCCCGAGGGAGGAGGTAGCAATTACGAGCAGTACTTC. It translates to CASSPEGGGSNYEQYF.

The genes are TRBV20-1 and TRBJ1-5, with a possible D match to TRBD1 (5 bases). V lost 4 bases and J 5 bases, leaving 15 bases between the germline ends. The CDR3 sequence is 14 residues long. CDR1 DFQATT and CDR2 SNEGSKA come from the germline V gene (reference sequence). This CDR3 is CSAIRGGADQPQHF. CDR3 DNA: TGCAGTGCTATAAGGGGAGGGGCCGATCAGCCCCAGCATTTT.

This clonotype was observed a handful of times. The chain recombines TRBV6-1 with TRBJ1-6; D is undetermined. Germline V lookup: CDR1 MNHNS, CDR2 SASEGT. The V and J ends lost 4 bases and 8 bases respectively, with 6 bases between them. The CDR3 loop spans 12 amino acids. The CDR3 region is CASSGLHSPLHF. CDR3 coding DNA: TGTGCCAGCAGTGGATTACATTCACCCCTCCACTTT.

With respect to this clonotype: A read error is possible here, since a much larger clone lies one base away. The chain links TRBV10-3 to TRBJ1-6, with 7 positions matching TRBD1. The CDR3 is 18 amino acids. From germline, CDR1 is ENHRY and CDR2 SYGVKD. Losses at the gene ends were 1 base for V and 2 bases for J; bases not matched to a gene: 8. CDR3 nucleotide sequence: TGTGCCATCAGTGAGTGCGGGACAGATAACACCTATAATTCACCCCTCCACTTT. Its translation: CAISECGTDNTYNSPLHF.

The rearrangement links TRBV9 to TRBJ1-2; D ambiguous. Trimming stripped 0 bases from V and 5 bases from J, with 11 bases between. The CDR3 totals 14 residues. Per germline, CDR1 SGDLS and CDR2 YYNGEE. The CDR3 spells CASSVAQVSYGYTF. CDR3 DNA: TGTGCCAGCAGCGTAGCGCAGGTATCGTATGGCTACACCTTC. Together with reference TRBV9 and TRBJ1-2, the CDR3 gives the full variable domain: DSGVTQTPKHLITATGQRVTLRCSPRSGDLSVYWYQQSLDQGLQFLIQYYNGEERAKGNILERFSAQQFPDLHSELNLSSLELGDSALYFCASSVAQVSYGYTFGSGTRLTVV.

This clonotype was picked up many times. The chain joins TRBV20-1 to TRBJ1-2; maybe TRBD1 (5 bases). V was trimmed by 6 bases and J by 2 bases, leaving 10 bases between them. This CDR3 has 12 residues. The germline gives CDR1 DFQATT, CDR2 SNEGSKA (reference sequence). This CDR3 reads CSASEGNYGYTF. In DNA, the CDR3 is TGCAGTGCGAGTGAGGGGAACTATGGCTACACCTTC.

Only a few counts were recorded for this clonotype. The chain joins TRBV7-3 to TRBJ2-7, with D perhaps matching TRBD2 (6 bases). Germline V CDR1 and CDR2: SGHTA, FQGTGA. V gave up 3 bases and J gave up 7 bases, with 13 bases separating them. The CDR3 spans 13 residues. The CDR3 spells CASSLIVAEEQYF. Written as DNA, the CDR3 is TGTGCCAGCAGCTTGATAGTAGCGGAGGAGCAGTACTTC.

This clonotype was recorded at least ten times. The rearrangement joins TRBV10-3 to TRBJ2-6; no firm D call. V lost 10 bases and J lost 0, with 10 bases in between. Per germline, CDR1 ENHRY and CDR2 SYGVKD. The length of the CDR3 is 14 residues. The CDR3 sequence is CATEQSSGANVLTF. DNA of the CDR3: TGTGCCACCGAACAGAGCTCTGGGGCCAACGTCCTGACTTTC.

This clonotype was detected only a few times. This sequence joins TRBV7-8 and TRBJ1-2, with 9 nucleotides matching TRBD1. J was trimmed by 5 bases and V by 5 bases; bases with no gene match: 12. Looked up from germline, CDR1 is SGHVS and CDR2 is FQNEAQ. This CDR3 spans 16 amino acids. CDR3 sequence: CASSASTGGFRYGYTF. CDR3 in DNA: TGTGCCAGCAGCGCCAGCACAGGGGGCTTTCGGTATGGCTACACCTTC.

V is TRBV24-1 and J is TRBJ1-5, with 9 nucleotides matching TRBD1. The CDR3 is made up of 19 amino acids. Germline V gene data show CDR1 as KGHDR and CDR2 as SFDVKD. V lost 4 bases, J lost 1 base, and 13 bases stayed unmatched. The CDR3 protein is CATSDPGTGTGYSNQPQHF. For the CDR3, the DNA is TGTGCCACCAGTGACCCAGGGACAGGGACTGGTTACAGCAATCAGCCCCAGCATTTT.

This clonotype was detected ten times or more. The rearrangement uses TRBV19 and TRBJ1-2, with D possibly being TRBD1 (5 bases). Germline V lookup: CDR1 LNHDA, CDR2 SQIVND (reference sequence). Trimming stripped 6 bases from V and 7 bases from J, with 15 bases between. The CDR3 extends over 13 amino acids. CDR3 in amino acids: CASRNQGFAGYTF. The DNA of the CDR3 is TGTGCCAGTAGGAACCAGGGATTCGCTGGCTACACCTTC. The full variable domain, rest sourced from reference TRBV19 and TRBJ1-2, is DGGITQSPKYLFRKEGQNVTLSCEQNLNHDAMYWYRQDPGQGLRLIYYSQIVNDFQKGDIAEGYSVSREKKESFPLTVTSAQKNPTAFYLCASRNQGFAGYTFGSGTRLTVV.